Listed below are T cell receptor beta chains from one sample, sequenced in a study of OX40 agonist ivuxolimab in advanced cancers. Using immunoSEQ multiplex PCR, the repertoire was profiled, and TCRdb retains in-frame clones only, with some absent. The data hold roughly 79,000 clones, with roughly 80% observed a single time. The source material was CD4+ or CD8+ T cells sorted from blood, sampled in a trial of the OX40 agonist ivuxolimab. The receptors shown here come from an adult with an advanced solid tumor such as melanoma, head and neck, liver or kidney cancer. Each CDR3 is given with its conserved first and last residue. The D gene is left open where the match is weak.

v_gene	d_gene	j_gene	CDR3aa
TRBV30	-	TRBJ1-5	CAWSPGFSNQPQHF
TRBV6-5	TRBD1	TRBJ1-1	CASSYSIGGAFEAFF
TRBV18	-	TRBJ2-7	CASSPPFLGGGSSYEQYF
TRBV4-1	TRBD1	TRBJ2-3	CASSSTGTDTQYF
TRBV7-8	TRBD1	TRBJ1-4	CASSGSTGTNEKLFF
TRBV27	TRBD1	TRBJ1-5	CASRGQASNQPQHF
TRBV19	-	TRBJ2-2	CASSIDRSGADRRWTGELFF
TRBV6-4	-	TRBJ2-7	CASSDGGLYRAFYEQYF
TRBV11-1	TRBD1	TRBJ2-7	CASSFTGTGGYEQYF
TRBV21-1	-	TRBJ1-2	CASSQKGDSYYGYTF
TRBV7-9	-	TRBJ2-7	CASSEDVLYEQYF
TRBV29-1	-	TRBJ1-1	CSVVTGVYTEAFF
TRBV11-1	-	TRBJ2-2	CASSFGGPANTGELFF
TRBV11-3	TRBD2	TRBJ2-1	CASSLEGGGINEQFF
TRBV25-1	TRBD2	TRBJ2-5	CASTLGTSGGGETQYF
TRBV6-5	-	TRBJ1-4	CASSYEPIHNEKLFF
TRBV5-4	-	TRBJ2-1	CASSLRTPKSEQFF
TRBV29-1	TRBD2	TRBJ2-5	CSVGVGGWGGQETQYF
TRBV28	-	TRBJ2-7	CASTPPAGLSSYEQYF
TRBV28	-	TRBJ2-7	CASREGSSPMVEQYF
TRBV30	-	TRBJ1-6	CAWSVLGKGGNSPLHF
TRBV25-1	-	TRBJ2-2	CASSGAGTVNTGELFF
TRBV2	-	TRBJ2-7	CASSEIQTYEQYF
TRBV2	TRBD2	TRBJ2-4	CASSEAVTSATSHF
TRBV6-1	-	TRBJ1-5	CASSKLQGFNQPQHF
TRBV2	-	TRBJ2-2	CASRKGAGAPAGELFF
TRBV28	-	TRBJ2-3	CASMRDTQYF
TRBV5-3	TRBD1	TRBJ1-5	CARSLGRGTHQPQHF
TRBV27	TRBD1	TRBJ2-2	CASSLNFGGQKNTGELFF
TRBV12-2	-	TRBJ2-1	CASRLIPSTGANEQFF
TRBV7-2	-	TRBJ2-7	CASSDLQRSYEQYF
TRBV6-5	TRBD1	TRBJ2-7	CASSYSQGGAGYEQYF
TRBV7-2	TRBD1	TRBJ2-5	CASSFVRGPGETQYF
TRBV7-2	-	TRBJ2-2	CASSLGSYTGELFF
TRBV27	-	TRBJ2-6	CASSFLSSGANVLTF
TRBV28	-	TRBJ2-6	CASSHRGIGANVLTF
TRBV7-3	-	TRBJ2-2	CASSLRQGETGELFF
TRBV9	TRBD2	TRBJ2-5	CASSVRPSSGKETQYF
TRBV9	-	TRBJ2-7	CASSPNGATSYEQYF
TRBV9	-	TRBJ2-7	CASGANYEQYF
TRBV4-3	-	TRBJ2-7	CASSPSTTAVEQYF
TRBV4-2	TRBD1	TRBJ2-5	CASSQGQGAETQYF